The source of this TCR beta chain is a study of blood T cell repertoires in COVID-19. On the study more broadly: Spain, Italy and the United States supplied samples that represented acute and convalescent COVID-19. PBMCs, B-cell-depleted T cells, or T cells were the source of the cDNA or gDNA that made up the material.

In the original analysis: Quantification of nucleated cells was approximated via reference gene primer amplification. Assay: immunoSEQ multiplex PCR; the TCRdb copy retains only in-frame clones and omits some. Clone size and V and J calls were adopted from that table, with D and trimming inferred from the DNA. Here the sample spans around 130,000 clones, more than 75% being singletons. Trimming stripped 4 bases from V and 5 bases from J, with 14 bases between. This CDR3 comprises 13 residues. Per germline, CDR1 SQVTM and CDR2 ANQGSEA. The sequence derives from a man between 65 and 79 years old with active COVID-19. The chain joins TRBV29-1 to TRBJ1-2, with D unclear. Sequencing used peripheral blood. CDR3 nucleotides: TGCAGCGTTGCGTCCGGAGTTGGGTATGGCTACACCTTC. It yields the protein CSVASGVGYGYTF.